This T cell receptor beta chain was sequenced in a study of blood T cell dynamics during melanoma immunotherapy. Study summary: First-line therapy was either pembrolizumab or nivolumab with ipilimumab for metastatic melanoma.

Time point specified: pre-treatment baseline. Blood was drawn before treatment and at week 3 after checkpoint blockade. Response was assessed by RECIST 1.1 at 12 weeks, except a couple of rapid progressors. From germline, CDR1 is SNHLY and CDR2 FYNNEI. Trimming took off 1 base at V and 6 bases at J, with 5 bases between the two ends. This CDR3 is 12 amino acids long. Method: immunoSEQ multiplex PCR; TCRdb's copy keeps in-frame clones and lacks some. This repertoire shows 17,000 or so clones, about 83% found once; its top ten account for 7.6%. Sequenced here: blood, sampled from a patient treated with checkpoint blockade. The chain has TRBV2 and TRBJ2-3, with D hard to call. This sequence was found in a human donor with melanoma. CDR3 nucleotide sequence: TGTGCCAGCAGTGAAGGCTGGGATACGCAGTATTTT. It codes for CASSEGWDTQYF.